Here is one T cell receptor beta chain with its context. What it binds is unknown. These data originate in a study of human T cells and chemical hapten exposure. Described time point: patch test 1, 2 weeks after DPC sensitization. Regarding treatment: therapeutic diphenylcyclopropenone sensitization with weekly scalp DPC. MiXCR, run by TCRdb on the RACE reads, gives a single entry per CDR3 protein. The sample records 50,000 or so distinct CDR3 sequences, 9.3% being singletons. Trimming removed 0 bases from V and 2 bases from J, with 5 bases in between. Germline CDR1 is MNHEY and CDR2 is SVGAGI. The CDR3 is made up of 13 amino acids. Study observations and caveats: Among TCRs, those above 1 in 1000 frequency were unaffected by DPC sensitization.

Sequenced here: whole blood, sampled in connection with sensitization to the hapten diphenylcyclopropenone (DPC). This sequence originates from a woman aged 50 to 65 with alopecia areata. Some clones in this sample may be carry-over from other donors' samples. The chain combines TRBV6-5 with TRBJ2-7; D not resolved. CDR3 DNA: TGTGCCAGCAGTTACTCCCAGGCCTACGAGCAGTACTTC. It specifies CASSYSQAYEQYF.